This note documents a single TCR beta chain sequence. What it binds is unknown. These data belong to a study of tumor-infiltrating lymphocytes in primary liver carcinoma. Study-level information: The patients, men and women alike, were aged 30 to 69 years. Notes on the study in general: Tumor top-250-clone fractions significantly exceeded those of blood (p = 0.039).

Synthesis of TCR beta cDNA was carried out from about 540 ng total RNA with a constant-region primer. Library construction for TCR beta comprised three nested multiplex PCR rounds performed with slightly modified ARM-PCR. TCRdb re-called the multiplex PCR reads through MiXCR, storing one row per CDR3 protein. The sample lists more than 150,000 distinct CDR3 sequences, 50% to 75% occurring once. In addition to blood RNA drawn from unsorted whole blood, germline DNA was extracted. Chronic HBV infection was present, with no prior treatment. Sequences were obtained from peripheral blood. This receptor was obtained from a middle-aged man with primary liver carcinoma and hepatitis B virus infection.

CDR3 in amino acids: CASRGGNADTQYF. CDR3 coding DNA: TGTGCCAGCCGAGGAGGGAACGCAGATACGCAGTATTTT. V gene TRBV12-3 or TRBV12-4 combines with J gene TRBJ2-3; D perhaps matches TRBD2 (6 bases). V lost 8 bases to trimming and J lost 4 bases, with 13 bases between them. This CDR3 is 13 amino acids long.